This T cell receptor (beta chain) stems from a study of T cells after yellow fever vaccination. Template switching with 5'RACE generated the TCR cDNA and added a universal primer site and UMIs. Using its own MiXCR run on the 5' RACE reads, TCRdb lists one record per CDR3 protein. The top ten clones hold 18% of a sample with about 430,000 distinct CDR3 sequences, roughly a sixth of them seen once. Material: PBMCs, obtained before the yellow fever booster vaccination. The origin of this receptor is a man aged 18 to 29 who received the YFV17D yellow fever vaccine.

As DNA, the CDR3 is TGTGCCACCAGCAGAGACGGCGGGGGGCTGGGAGAGACCCAGTACTTC. Protein sequence: CATSRDGGGLGETQYF. The genes are TRBV15 and TRBJ2-5; TRBD2 agrees at 8 bases. With 0 bases clipped from V and 4 bases from J, the junction kept 7 bases outside the gene matches. There are 16 residues in the CDR3. Germline CDR1 reads LNHNV; CDR2 reads YYDKDF (reference sequence). Filled out from reference TRBV15 and TRBJ2-5, the complete variable domain reads DAMVIQNPRYQVTQFGKPVTLSCSQTLNHNVMYWYQQKSSQAPKLLFHYYDKDFNNEADTPDNFQSRRPNTSFCFLDIRSPGLGDTAMYLCATSRDGGGLGETQYFGPGTRLLVL.